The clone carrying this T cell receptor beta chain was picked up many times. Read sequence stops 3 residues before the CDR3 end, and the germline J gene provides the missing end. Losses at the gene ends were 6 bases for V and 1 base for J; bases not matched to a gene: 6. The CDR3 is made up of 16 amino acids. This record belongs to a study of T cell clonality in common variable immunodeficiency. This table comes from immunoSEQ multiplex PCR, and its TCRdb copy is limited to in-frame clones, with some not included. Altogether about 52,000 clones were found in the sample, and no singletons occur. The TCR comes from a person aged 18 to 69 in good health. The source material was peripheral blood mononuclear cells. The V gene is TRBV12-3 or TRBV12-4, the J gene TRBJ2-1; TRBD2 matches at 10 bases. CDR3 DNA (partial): TGTGCCAGCAGCCTTCCACTAGCGGGATCCTACAATGAG. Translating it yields CASSLPLAGSYNE. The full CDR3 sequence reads CASSLPLAGSYNEQFF.